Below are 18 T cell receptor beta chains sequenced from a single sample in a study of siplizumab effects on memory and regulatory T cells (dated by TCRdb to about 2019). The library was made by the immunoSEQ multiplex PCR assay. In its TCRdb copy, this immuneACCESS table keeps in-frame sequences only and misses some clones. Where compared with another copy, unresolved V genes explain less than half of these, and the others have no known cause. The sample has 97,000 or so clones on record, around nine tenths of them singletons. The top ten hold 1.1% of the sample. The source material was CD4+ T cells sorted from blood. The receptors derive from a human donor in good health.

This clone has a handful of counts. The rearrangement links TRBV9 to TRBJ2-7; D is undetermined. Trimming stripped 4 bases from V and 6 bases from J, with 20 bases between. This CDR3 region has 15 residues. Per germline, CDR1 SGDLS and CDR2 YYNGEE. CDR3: CASSPRVNALSEQYF. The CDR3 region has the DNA TGTGCCAGCAGCCCCCGTGTAAATGCTCTGTCCGAGCAGTACTTC.

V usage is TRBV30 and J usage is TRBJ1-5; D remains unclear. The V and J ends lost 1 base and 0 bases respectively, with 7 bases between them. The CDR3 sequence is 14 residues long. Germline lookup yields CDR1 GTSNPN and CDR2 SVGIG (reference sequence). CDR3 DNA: TGTGCCTGGAGTGCGGGGAATAGCAATCAGCCCCAGCATTTT. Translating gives CAWSAGNSNQPQHF.

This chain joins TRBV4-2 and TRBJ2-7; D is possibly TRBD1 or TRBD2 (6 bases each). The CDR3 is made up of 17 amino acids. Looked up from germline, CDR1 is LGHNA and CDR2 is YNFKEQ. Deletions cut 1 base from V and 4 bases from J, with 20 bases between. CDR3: CASSQVPGDQGGYEQYF. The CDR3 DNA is TGTGCCAGCAGCCAAGTCCCAGGGGACCAGGGAGGATACGAGCAGTACTTC.

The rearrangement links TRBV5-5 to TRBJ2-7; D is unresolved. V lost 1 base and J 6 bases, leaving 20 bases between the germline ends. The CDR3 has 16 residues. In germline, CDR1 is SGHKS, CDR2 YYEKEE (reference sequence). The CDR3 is CASSLQFSSATIEQYF. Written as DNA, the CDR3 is TGTGCCAGCAGCTTGCAATTTAGCAGCGCAACCATCGAGCAGTACTTC.

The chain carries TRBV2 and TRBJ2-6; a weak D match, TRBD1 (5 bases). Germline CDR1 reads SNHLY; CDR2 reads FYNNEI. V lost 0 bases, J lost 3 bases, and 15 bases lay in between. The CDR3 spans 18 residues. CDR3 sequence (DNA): TGTGCCAGCAGTGAAGCGCCCCTGCAGGGTTTTGGGGCCAACGTCCTGACTTTC. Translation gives CASSEAPLQGFGANVLTF.

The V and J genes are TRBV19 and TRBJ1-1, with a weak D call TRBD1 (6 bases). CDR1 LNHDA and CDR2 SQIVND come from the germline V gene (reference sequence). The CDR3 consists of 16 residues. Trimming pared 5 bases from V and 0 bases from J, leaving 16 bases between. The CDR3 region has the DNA TGTGCCAGTAGTTCAACCGGGGGGGCCCTGAACACTGAAGCTTTCTTT. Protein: CASSSTGGALNTEAFF.

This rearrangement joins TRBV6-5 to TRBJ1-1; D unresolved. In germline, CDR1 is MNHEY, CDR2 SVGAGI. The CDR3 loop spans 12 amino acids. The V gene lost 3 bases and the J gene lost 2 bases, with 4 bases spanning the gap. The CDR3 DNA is TGTGCCAGCAGTTATCGCAACACTGAAGCTTTCTTT. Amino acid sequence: CASSYRNTEAFF.

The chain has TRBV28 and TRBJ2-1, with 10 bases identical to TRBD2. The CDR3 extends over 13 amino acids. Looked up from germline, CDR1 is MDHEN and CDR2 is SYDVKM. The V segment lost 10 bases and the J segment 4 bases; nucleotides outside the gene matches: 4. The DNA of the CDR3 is TGTGCCACCAAACTAGCGGGGTACAATGAGCAGTTCTTC. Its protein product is CATKLAGYNEQFF.

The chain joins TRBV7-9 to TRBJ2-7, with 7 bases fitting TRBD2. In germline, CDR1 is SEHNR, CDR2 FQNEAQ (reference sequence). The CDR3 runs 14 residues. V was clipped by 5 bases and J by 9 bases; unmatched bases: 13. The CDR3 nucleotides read TGTGCCAGCAGCCAAGAAGGGAGCGGGACGTTGCAGTACTTC. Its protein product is CASSQEGSGTLQYF.

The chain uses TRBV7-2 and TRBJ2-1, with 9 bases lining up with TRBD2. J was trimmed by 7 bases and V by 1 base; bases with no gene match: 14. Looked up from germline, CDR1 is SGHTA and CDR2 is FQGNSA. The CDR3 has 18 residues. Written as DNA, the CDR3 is TGTGCCAGCAGCTTAGTGGGCGCGGGAGGGGTCCCACCGAATGAGCAGTTCTTC. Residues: CASSLVGAGGVPPNEQFF. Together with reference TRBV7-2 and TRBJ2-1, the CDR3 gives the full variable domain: GAGVSQSPSNKVTEKGKDVELRCDPISGHTALYWYRQSLGQGLEFLIYFQGNSAPDKSGLPSDRFSAERTGGSVSTLTIQRTQQEDSAVYLCASSLVGAGGVPPNEQFFGPGTRLTVL.

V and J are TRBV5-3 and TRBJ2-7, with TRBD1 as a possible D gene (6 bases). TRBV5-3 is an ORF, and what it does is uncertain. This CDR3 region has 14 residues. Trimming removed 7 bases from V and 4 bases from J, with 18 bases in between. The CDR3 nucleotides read TGTGCCAGATTTGGGTTAACAGGGAGATACGAGCAGTACTTC. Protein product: CARFGLTGRYEQYF.

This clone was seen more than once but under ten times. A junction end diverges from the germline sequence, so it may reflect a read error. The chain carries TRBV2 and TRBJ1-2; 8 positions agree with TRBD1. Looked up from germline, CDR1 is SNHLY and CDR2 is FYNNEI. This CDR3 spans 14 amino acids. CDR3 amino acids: CTSSEARGLVGYTF. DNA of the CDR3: TGTACCAGCAGTGAAGCCAGGGGGCTTGTTGGCTACACCTTC.

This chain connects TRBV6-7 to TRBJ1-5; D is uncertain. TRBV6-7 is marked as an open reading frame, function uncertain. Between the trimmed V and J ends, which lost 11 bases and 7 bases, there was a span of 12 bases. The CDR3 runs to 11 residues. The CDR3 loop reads CALAVRQPQHF. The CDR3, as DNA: TGTGCCCTCGCAGTCCGACAGCCCCAGCATTTT.

The CDR3 spells CASSFSSGTANQPQHF. The CDR3, as DNA: TGTGCCAGCAGTTTTTCCTCGGGGACAGCAAATCAGCCCCAGCATTTT. The chain recombines TRBV28 with TRBJ1-5, with 7 bases identical to TRBD1. The germline CDR1 and CDR2 sequences are MDHEN and SYDVKM. The CDR3 is 16 residues long. After removal of 3 bases from V and 4 bases from J, the junction contained 9 bases not matched to a gene.

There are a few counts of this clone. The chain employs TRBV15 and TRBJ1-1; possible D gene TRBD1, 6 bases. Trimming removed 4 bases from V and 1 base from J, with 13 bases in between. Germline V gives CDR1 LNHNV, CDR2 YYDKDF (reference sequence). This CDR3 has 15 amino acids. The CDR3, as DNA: TGTGCCACCAGCACTAAGCGACAGGCGAACACTGAAGCTTTCTTT. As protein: CATSTKRQANTEAFF.

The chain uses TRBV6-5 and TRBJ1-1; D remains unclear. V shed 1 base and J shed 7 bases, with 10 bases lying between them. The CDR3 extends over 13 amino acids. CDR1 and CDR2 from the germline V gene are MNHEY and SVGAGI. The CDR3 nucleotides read TGTGCCAGCAGTTACTTTTTAGGTGGTGAAGCTTTCTTT. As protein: CASSYFLGGEAFF.

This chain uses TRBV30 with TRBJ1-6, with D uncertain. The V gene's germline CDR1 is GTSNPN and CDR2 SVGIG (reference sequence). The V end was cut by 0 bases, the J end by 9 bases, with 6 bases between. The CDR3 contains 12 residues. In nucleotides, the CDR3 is TGTGCCTGGAGTGTACTGTCTTCACCCCTCCACTTT. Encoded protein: CAWSVLSSPLHF.

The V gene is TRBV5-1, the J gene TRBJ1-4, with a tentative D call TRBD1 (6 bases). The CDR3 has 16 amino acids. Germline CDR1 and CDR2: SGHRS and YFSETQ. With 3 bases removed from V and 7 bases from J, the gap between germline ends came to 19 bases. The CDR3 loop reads CASSWGVGGLGEKLFF. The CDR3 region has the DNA TGCGCCAGCAGCTGGGGAGTAGGGGGTTTGGGTGAAAAACTGTTTTTT.